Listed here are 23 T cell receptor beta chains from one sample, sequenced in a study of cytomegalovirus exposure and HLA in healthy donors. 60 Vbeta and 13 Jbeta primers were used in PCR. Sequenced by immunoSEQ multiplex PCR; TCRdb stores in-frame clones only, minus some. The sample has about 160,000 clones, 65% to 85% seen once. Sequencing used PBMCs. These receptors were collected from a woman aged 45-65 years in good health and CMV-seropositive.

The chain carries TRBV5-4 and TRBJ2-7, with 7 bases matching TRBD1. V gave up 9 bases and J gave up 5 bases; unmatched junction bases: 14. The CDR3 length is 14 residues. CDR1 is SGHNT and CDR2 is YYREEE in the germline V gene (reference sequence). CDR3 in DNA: TGTGCCACCGGGAAGGCAGGGGGATGGAACGAGCAGTACTTC. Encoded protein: CATGKAGGWNEQYF.

The CDR3 bases are TGTGCCAGCAGCGCGCCTGTTGCAGGGGCGGATGGCTACACCTTC. This codes for CASSAPVAGADGYTF. The chain couples TRBV5-4 to TRBJ1-2, with D perhaps matching TRBD1 (6 bases). The germline V gene has CDR1 SGHNT and CDR2 YYREEE (reference sequence). The CDR3 spans 15 residues. V dropped 4 bases and J dropped 6 bases, with 19 bases sitting between them.

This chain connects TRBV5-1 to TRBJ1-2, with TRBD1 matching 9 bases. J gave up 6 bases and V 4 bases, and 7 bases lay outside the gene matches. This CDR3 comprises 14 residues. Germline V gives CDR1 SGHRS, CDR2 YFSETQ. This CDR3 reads CASSPEGQGHGYTF. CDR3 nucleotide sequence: TGCGCCAGCAGCCCCGAGGGACAGGGCCATGGCTACACCTTC.

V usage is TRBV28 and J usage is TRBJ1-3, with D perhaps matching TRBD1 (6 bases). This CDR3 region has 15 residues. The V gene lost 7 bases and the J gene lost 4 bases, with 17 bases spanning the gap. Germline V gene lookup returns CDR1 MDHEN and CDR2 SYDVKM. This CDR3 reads CASILQGGSGNTIYF. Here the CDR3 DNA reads TGTGCCAGCATCTTACAAGGGGGTTCAGGAAACACCATATATTTT.

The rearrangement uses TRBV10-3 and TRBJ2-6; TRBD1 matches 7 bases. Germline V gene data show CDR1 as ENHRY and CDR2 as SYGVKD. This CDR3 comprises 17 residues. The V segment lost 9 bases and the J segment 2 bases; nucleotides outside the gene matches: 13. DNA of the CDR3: TGTGCCATAACCCCGGTGGCAGGGGGTGCTGGGGCCAACGTCCTGACTTTC. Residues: CAITPVAGGAGANVLTF.

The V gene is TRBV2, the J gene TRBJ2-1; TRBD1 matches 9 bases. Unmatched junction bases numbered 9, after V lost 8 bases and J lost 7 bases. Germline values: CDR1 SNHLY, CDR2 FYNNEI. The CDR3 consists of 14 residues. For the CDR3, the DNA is TGTGCCAGCCGTGGAACAGGGGGCTGGAATGAGCAGTTCTTC. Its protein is CASRGTGGWNEQFF.

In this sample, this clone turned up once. Written as DNA, the CDR3 is TGTGCCAGCAACGAACAGGGGTTGGACAATCAGCCCCAGCATTTT. Its translation: CASNEQGLDNQPQHF. V and J are TRBV2 and TRBJ1-5; 7 bases are a match to TRBD1. V lost 7 bases to trimming and J lost 3 bases; unmatched junction nucleotides: 9. Germline V CDR1 and CDR2: SNHLY, FYNNEI. This CDR3 is 15 amino acids long.

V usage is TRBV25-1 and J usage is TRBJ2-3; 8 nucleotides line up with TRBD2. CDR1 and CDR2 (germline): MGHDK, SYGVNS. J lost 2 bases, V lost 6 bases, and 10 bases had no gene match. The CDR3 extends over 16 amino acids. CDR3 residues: CASSLTSGKSTDTQYF. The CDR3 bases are TGTGCCAGCAGCCTCACTAGCGGCAAGTCCACAGATACGCAGTATTTT.

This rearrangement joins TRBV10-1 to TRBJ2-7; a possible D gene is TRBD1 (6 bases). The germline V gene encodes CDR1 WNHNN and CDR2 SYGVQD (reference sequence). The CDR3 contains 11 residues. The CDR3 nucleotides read TGCGCTTCAGGGGAACAGGACGAGCAGTACTTC. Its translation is CASGEQDEQYF.

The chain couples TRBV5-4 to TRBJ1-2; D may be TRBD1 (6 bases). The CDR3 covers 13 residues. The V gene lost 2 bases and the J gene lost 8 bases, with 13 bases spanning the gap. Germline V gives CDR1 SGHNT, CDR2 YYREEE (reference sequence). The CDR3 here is CASSFGAGDGYTF. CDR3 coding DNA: TGTGCCAGCAGCTTCGGGGCAGGGGACGGCTACACCTTC.

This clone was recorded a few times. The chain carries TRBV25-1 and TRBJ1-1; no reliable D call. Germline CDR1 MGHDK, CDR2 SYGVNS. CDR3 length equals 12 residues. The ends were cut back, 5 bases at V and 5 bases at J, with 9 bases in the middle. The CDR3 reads CASSYGETEAFF. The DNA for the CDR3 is TGTGCCAGCAGTTACGGGGAGACTGAAGCTTTCTTT.

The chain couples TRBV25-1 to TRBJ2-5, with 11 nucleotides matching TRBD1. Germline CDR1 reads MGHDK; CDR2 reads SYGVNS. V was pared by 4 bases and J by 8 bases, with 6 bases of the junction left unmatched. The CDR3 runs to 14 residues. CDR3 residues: CASSGWGQGETQYF. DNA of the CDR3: TGTGCCAGCAGTGGTTGGGGACAGGGGGAAACCCAGTACTTC.

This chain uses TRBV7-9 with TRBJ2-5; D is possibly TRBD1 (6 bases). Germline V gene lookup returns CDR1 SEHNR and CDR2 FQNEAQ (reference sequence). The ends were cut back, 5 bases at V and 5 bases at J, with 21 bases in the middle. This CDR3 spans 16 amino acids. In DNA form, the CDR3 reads TGTGCCAGCAGCCCTGGGGCAGGGGCCGCTGGGGAGACCCAGTACTTC. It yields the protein CASSPGAGAAGETQYF.

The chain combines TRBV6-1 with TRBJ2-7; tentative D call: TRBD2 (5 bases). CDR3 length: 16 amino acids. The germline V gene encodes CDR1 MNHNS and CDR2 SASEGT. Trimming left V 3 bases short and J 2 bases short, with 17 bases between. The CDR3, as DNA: TGTGCCAGCAGTGAGATGGGAGTATTCGGGGCCTACGAGCAGTACTTC. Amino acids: CASSEMGVFGAYEQYF.

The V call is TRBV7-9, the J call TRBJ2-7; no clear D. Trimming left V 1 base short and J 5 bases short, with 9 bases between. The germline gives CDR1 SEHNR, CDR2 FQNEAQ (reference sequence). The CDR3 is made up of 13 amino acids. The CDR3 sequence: CASSLGTVHEQYF. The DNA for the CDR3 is TGTGCCAGCAGCTTAGGAACTGTCCACGAGCAGTACTTC.

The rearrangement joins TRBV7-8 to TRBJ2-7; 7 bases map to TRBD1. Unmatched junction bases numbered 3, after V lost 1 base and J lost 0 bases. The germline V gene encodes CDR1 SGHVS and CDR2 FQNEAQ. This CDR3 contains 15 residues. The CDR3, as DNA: TGTGCCAGCAGCTTAGGTCCAGGGGGCTCCTACGAGCAGTACTTC. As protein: CASSLGPGGSYEQYF.

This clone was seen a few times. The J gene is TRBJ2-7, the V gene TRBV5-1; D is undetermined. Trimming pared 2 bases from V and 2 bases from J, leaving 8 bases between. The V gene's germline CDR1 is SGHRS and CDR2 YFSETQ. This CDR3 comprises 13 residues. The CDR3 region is CASSLRTAYEQYF. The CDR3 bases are TGCGCCAGCAGCTTAAGAACAGCCTACGAGCAGTACTTC. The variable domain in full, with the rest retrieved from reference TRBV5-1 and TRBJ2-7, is KAGVTQTPRYLIKTRGQQVTLSCSPISGHRSVSWYQQTPGQGLQFLFEYFSETQRNKGNFPGRFSGRQFSNSRSEMNVSTLELGDSALYLCASSLRTAYEQYFGPGTRLTVT.

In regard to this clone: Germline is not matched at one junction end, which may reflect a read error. CDR3 nucleotide sequence: TGTTCCAGCAGCATTGGACAGTTAATGAACACTGAAGCTTTCTTT. Its protein product is CSSSIGQLMNTEAFF. V is TRBV7-9 and J is TRBJ1-1, with D tentatively TRBD1 (6 bases). Germline loops: CDR1 SEHNR, CDR2 FQNEAQ (reference sequence). There are 15 residues in the CDR3.

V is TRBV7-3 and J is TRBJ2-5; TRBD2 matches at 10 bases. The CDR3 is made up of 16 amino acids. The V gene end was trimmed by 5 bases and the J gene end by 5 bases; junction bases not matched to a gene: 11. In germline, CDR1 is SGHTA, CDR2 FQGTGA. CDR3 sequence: CASSPFSGRIGETQYF. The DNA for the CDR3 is TGTGCCAGCAGCCCATTTAGCGGGAGGATAGGGGAGACCCAGTACTTC.

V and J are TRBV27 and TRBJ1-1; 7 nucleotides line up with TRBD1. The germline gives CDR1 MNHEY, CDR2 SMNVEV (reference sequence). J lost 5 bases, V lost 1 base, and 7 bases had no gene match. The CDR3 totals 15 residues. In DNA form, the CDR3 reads TGTGCCAGCAGTTTATATGAGGGGACAGATACTGAAGCTTTCTTT. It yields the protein CASSLYEGTDTEAFF.

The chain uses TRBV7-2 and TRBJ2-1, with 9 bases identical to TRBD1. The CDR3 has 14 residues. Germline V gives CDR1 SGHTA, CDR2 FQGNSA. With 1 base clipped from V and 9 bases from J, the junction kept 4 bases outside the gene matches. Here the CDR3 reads CASSLGDRVGEQFF. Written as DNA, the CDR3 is TGTGCCAGCAGCTTAGGGGACAGGGTTGGTGAGCAGTTCTTC.

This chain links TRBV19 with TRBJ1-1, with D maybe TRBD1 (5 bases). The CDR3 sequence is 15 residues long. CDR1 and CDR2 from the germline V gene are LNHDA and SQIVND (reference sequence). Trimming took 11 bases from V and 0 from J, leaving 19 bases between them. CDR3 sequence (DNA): TGTGCCTCTCTGCCTAGGGCAGGGATGAACACTGAAGCTTTCTTT. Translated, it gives CASLPRAGMNTEAFF.

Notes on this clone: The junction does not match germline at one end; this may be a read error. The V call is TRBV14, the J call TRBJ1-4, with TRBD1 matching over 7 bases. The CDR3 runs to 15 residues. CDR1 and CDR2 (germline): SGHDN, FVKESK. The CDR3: CASSQGPPVGGQLTF. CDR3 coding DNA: TGTGCCAGCAGCCAAGGACCCCCTGTAGGGGGCCAGCTGACCTTT.